Listed below are T cell receptor beta chains from one sample, sequenced in a study of shared clonotypes between healthy human individuals. Produced via immunoSEQ multiplex PCR; TCRdb's table is partial and in-frame only. The sample includes more than 2,000,000 clones, roughly nine tenths seen only once; the top ten take about 0.13%. Sequencing was done on a sample of naive CD4+ T cells sorted from blood. The receptor set was obtained from a man between 18 and 29 years old in good health. Each CDR3 is given without its conserved first and last residue.

TRBV5-4,ASSLGASYQETQY
TRBV6-1,ASSMPGRGTYEQY
TRBV5-4,ASSPQGYNEQF
TRBV19,ASSRTGTLTEAF
TRBV6-6,ASNQRGVGPDTQY
TRBV5-1,ASSLAVDNGQF
TRBV11-3,ASSLGGQGRNEQF
TRBV5-1,ASSMGTDRYEQY
TRBV5-4,ASSLALRGGDEQF
TRBV5-1,ASSLGAAMNTEAF
TRBV5-4,ASSVTGVEGPEAF
TRBV5-1,ASSLAISGDSPLH
TRBV27,ASRPATAYSGNTIY
TRBV19,ASSTLSGAGELF
TRBV2,ASRPRGQGARGELF
TRBV30,AWKLAGAPTDTQY
TRBV18,ASSPRPLAAYEQY
TRBV5-5,ASSLKGRQQY
TRBV6-5,ASSTGGYTDTQY
TRBV6-5,ASRGAGGKNIQY
TRBV10-3,AISGPGLGGDEQY
TRBV19,ASSGGAASFGNTIY
TRBV2,ASSAAGVRGEQY
TRBV6-5,ASRPLREGNGYT
TRBV29-1,SVEGDRGREQF
TRBV11-2,ASSSPLSGELF
TRBV18,ASSPWTDTYEQY
TRBV11-2,ASSLEGQGKYYGYT
TRBV9,ASSVSDYGYT
TRBV5-1,ASSPSGDQIGNEQF
TRBV30,ASRQYATNEKLF
TRBV6-1,ASSPGQGAEKLF
TRBV29-1,SVEGRLNTEAF
TRBV7-8,ASSLVVGRGYGYT
TRBV6-5,ASSYRGTTSGNTIY
TRBV2,ASRGTGGRNEQF
TRBV5-6,ASSFGAGGPYEQY
TRBV6-1,ASSETGQTGELF
TRBV5-6,ASSLVAGAYEQY
TRBV10-3,AIQNRGGSYNEQF
TRBV5-8,ASSLGRAYQETQY
TRBV5-1,ASSLEALNTEAF
TRBV7-2,ASSSTPLAGGTYNEQF
TRBV10-3,AISEGNNEQF
TRBV2,ASSRSPNQPQH
TRBV15,ATSRDLPDHRSFDQPQH
TRBV10-3,AIREVAAGSYEQY
TRBV6-6,ASSRDDYNEQF
TRBV28,ASSSPEGGGQPQH
TRBV18,ASSPGGQSGNTIY
TRBV4-3,ASSPGTGFIDTQY
TRBV29-1,SVVGTGQSYEQY
TRBV7-8,ASSLEAGGGNSYEQY
TRBV6-5,ASRQGGSSYEQY
TRBV27,ASGLPGVGEGDTQY
TRBV2,ASSQGALGTEAF
TRBV9,ASSIWTGGNYGYT
TRBV7-9,ASRTRGGANTEAF
TRBV11-2,ASSFNQRGGEQY
TRBV7-2,ASSPGGPSGRYNEQF